This entry concerns a single T cell receptor beta chain. Its antigen is not identified. This entry comes from a study of cytomegalovirus exposure and HLA in healthy donors. Study-wide findings and caveats: When the data were analyzed later, several of the most significant clusters appeared to be linked to common viral pathogens.

CDR3 length: 13 residues. Germline lookup yields CDR1 MDHEN and CDR2 SYDVKM. V shed 3 bases and J shed 1 base, with 6 bases lying between them. Primers for the PCR totalled 60 Vbeta and 13 Jbeta. Libraries were prepared by immunoSEQ multiplex PCR; TCRdb keeps only in-frame clonotypes and omits some of them. The sample lists 100,000 to 150,000 clones; 83% were seen once. This TCR was recovered from a woman aged 40 to 50 in good health and CMV-seropositive. Material for sequencing was PBMCs. The V call is TRBV28, the J call TRBJ1-2, with a tentative D call TRBD1 (6 bases). The chain's CDR3 is CASSLGHNYGYTF. The DNA for the CDR3 is TGTGCCAGCAGTTTGGGACATAACTATGGCTACACCTTC.